These 23 T cell receptor beta chains came from one sample sequenced in a study of brain T cells in children with intractable seizures. The sample's time point: blood from clinic visit 5 months post-surgery; TSC patient then seizure free. Sequenced by immunoSEQ multiplex PCR; TCRdb stores in-frame clones only, minus some. The sample has about 320,000 clones; 85% to 95% are singletons. The sample consisted of peripheral blood, taken about 5 months after surgery. These receptors were collected from a boy in the first two years of life with tuberous sclerosis and intractable seizures.

This chain uses TRBV27 with TRBJ2-7; D unclear. Trimming stripped 0 bases from V and 2 bases from J, with 8 bases between. The germline V gene encodes CDR1 MNHEY and CDR2 SMNVEV (reference sequence). The CDR3 has 14 residues. CDR3 loop: CASSLSTYTYEQYF. In nucleotides, the CDR3 is TGTGCCAGCAGTTTATCGACCTATACCTACGAGCAGTACTTC.

This clone occurred once. The V gene is TRBV19, the J gene TRBJ1-4, with 9 bases aligning to TRBD1. Germline CDR1 is LNHDA and CDR2 is SQIVND (reference sequence). The V and J ends lost 1 base and 7 bases, in that order; junction bases with no gene match: 4. The CDR3 has 15 residues. For the CDR3, the DNA is TGTGCCAGTAGTATAGGGACAGGGGCGGGTGAAAAACTGTTTTTT. It yields the protein CASSIGTGAGEKLFF.

This CDR3 reads CASSFMGGVNEQYF. The DNA of the CDR3 is TGTGCCAGCAGTTTCATGGGAGGGGTGAACGAGCAGTACTTC. The chain joins TRBV6-5 to TRBJ2-7; 7 bases align to TRBD2. V dropped 4 bases and J dropped 5; count of bases not matched to a gene: 8. The CDR3 length is 14 residues. Germline values: CDR1 MNHEY, CDR2 SVGAGI.

This chain connects TRBV14 to TRBJ2-6; D may match TRBD1 or TRBD2 (5 bases each). Germline CDR1 is SGHDN and CDR2 is FVKESK. The CDR3 length is 17 residues. V lost 4 bases and J 0 bases, leaving 13 bases between the germline ends. CDR3 amino acids: CASSLYIGGSGANVLTF. CDR3 nucleotides: TGTGCCAGCAGCCTATATATTGGGGGCTCTGGGGCCAACGTCCTGACTTTC.

Points on this clone: This same CDR3 is encoded by further DNA sequences in the sample. The chain combines TRBV5-1 with TRBJ1-2, with a possible D match to TRBD1 (5 bases). CDR3 size: 14 residues. Germline V gene sequence: CDR1 SGHRS, CDR2 YFSETQ. The ends were cut back, 0 bases at V and 4 bases at J, with 10 bases in the middle. The CDR3 sequence: CASSLDPGGYGYTF. The CDR3 coding sequence is TGCGCCAGCAGCTTGGATCCGGGGGGCTATGGCTACACCTTC.

CDR3 in DNA: TGTGCCAGCACCCAGGGGAGGGACACTGAAGCTTTCTTT. It yields the protein CASTQGRDTEAFF. This chain joins TRBV12-3 or TRBV12-4 and TRBJ1-1, with D possibly matching TRBD1 (6 bases). The CDR3 extends over 13 amino acids. V was shortened by 7 bases and J by 3 bases, with 12 bases between the two germline ends.

V gene TRBV5-1 combines with J gene TRBJ2-3; 10 bases are a match to TRBD2. The junction had 4 bases not matched to a gene; V was cut back by 0 bases and J by 3 bases. Germline CDR1 and CDR2: SGHRS and YFSETQ. This CDR3 is built from 16 residues. CDR3: CASSLVLAGVTDTQYF. DNA for the CDR3: TGCGCCAGCAGCTTGGTTCTAGCGGGAGTGACAGATACGCAGTATTTT.

About this clone itself: The sample carries other DNA sequences with the same CDR3. This chain connects TRBV19 to TRBJ1-2; 10 positions agree with TRBD1. Germline lookup yields CDR1 LNHDA and CDR2 SQIVND (reference sequence). CDR3 length equals 13 residues. Trimming at V came to 6 bases and at J to 4 bases, leaving 2 bases not matched to a gene. The chain's CDR3 is CASSRTGGYGYTF. The CDR3 DNA follows: TGTGCCAGTAGCAGGACAGGGGGCTATGGCTACACCTTC.

V is TRBV24-1 and J is TRBJ2-1; 15 bases are shared with TRBD2. Germline V gene lookup returns CDR1 KGHDR and CDR2 SFDVKD. The V gene end was trimmed by 5 bases and the J gene end by 8 bases; junction bases not matched to a gene: 9. This CDR3 has 17 residues. Written as DNA, the CDR3 is TGTGCCACCAGTGGCGACTGGACTAGCGGGGGGGGTGATGAGCAGTTCTTC. Protein: CATSGDWTSGGGDEQFF.

This clone was picked up one time. The chain recombines TRBV7-6 with TRBJ2-1, with TRBD1 as a possible D gene (5 bases). The germline CDR1 and CDR2 sequences are SGHVS and FNYEAQ. V dropped 5 bases and J dropped 4 bases, with 12 bases sitting between them. The CDR3 length is 14 residues. CDR3 region: CASSHATDYNEQFF. CDR3 nucleotides: TGTGCCAGCAGCCACGCGACAGATTACAATGAGCAGTTCTTC.

The chain combines TRBV4-1 with TRBJ1-6; D call uncertain. The CDR3 has 16 residues. Germline loops: CDR1 MGHRA, CDR2 YSYEKL. Trimming shortened V by 0 bases and J by 10 bases, and 16 bases separated the two germline ends. CDR3 coding DNA: TGCGCCAGCAGCCAAGAAGGCACAGTCGTGGGGTCACCCCTCCACTTT. This codes for CASSQEGTVVGSPLHF.

This clone was seen just once. V gene TRBV29-1 combines with J gene TRBJ2-1; 7 bases map to TRBD2. This CDR3 comprises 13 residues. Germline CDR1 and CDR2: SQVTM and ANQGSEA. J was trimmed by 13 bases and V by 5 bases; bases with no gene match: 14. The CDR3 DNA is TGCAGCGTTCCCTATGGGCTAGCGGCCGACCAGTTCTTC. Its translation is CSVPYGLAADQFF.

Here the CDR3 DNA reads TGTGCCAGCAGCCAAGACAGCGATGTTAATGAAAAACTGTTTTTT. Translated, it gives CASSQDSDVNEKLFF. The chain recombines TRBV6-5 with TRBJ1-4, with a possible D match to TRBD1 (5 bases). The CDR3 is 15 residues long. V was clipped by 6 bases and J by 4 bases, with 15 bases between them. Germline CDR1 is MNHEY and CDR2 is SVGAGI.

The J gene is TRBJ1-4, the V gene TRBV18; D uncertain. V dropped 5 bases and J dropped 4 bases, with 20 bases sitting between them. CDR3 length equals 17 residues. In germline, CDR1 is KGHSH, CDR2 LQKENI. CDR3 region: CASSTRKEVRFNEKLFF. The DNA of the CDR3 is TGTGCCAGCTCAACTCGAAAGGAAGTGCGGTTTAATGAAAAACTGTTTTTT.

V is TRBV6-1 and J is TRBJ1-1; D call uncertain. The germline CDR1 and CDR2 sequences are MNHNS and SASEGT. The ends were cut back, 2 bases at V and 0 bases at J, with 10 bases in the middle. The CDR3 covers 15 residues. CDR3 amino acids: CASSEKRILNTEAFF. The CDR3 bases are TGTGCCAGCAGTGAAAAGAGGATACTGAACACTGAAGCTTTCTTT.

V and J are TRBV5-5 and TRBJ2-5, with 10 nucleotides matching TRBD1. J lost 5 bases, V lost 4 bases, and 8 bases had no gene match. The CDR3 runs 15 residues. CDR1 is SGHKS, CDR2 YYEKEE, per germline (reference sequence). The CDR3 here is CASSQYGTGDETQYF. Here the CDR3 DNA reads TGTGCCAGCAGCCAATATGGGACAGGGGATGAGACCCAGTACTTC.

The V call is TRBV3-1 (or the pseudogene TRBV3-2), the J call TRBJ2-5; either TRBD1 or TRBD2 may fit D (5 bases each). The CDR3 loop spans 14 amino acids. Trimming took off 2 bases at V and 5 bases at J, with 12 bases between the two ends. CDR1 and CDR2 from the germline V gene are LGHDT and YNNKEL (reference sequence). The CDR3 nucleotides read TGTGCCAGCAGCCAACCCGGGGCTTGGGAGACCCAGTACTTC. This translates into CASSQPGAWETQYF.

The table lists this clone with a count of one. The chain uses TRBV5-4 and TRBJ2-1, with D unclear. This CDR3 contains 14 residues. The V gene's germline CDR1 is SGHNT and CDR2 YYREEE (reference sequence). V was clipped by 5 bases and J by 0 bases, with 9 bases between them. The CDR3 here is CASSSYTSYNEQFF. The CDR3 nucleotides read TGTGCCAGCAGTTCATACACCTCCTACAATGAGCAGTTCTTC.

This chain links TRBV5-1 with TRBJ2-3; no clear D. Germline loops: CDR1 SGHRS, CDR2 YFSETQ. The ends were cut back, 4 bases at V and 6 bases at J, with 15 bases in the middle. CDR3 length: 14 amino acids. The CDR3 loop is CASSDGSPRDTQYF. CDR3 DNA: TGCGCCAGCAGCGACGGTTCGCCCCGGGATACGCAGTATTTT.

The rearrangement joins TRBV30 to TRBJ1-1, with D possibly being TRBD1 (5 bases). V lost 5 bases to trimming and J lost 4 bases, with 11 bases between them. There are 12 residues in the CDR3. CDR1 and CDR2 (germline): GTSNPN, SVGIG (reference sequence). CDR3 bases: TGTGCCTGGGACCGGGGCGTCACTGAAGCTTTCTTT. It translates to CAWDRGVTEAFF.

The chain couples TRBV25-1 to TRBJ2-5; no clear D. The V gene lost 6 bases and the J gene lost 5 bases, with 7 bases spanning the gap. Germline V gene sequence: CDR1 MGHDK, CDR2 SYGVNS. There are 11 residues in the CDR3. CDR3 nucleotide sequence: TGTGCCAGCAGATACAAGGAGACCCAGTACTTC. Residues: CASRYKETQYF.

The J gene is TRBJ2-7, the V gene TRBV11-2; D ambiguous. Germline V gives CDR1 SGHAT, CDR2 FQNNGV. The CDR3 length is 11 residues. Trimming took off 4 bases at V and 4 bases at J, with 5 bases between the two ends. For the CDR3, the DNA is TGTGCCAGCAGCTCCAGATACGAGCAGTACTTC. This translates into CASSSRYEQYF. The variable domain in full, completed from reference TRBV11-2 and TRBJ2-7, reads EAGVAQSPRYKIIEKRQSVAFWCNPISGHATLYWYQQILGQGPKLLIQFQNNGVVDDSQLPKDRFSAERLKGVDSTLKIQPAKLEDSAVYLCASSSRYEQYFGPGTRLTVT.

The V gene is TRBV4-2, the J gene TRBJ1-2; no clear D gene. Trimming took off 0 bases at V and 5 bases at J, with 22 bases between the two ends. Germline V lookup: CDR1 LGHNA, CDR2 YNFKEQ. CDR3 size: 18 residues. In nucleotides, the CDR3 is TGTGCCAGCAGCCAAGATCCAGTGGGCAGGTCGATCTCTTATGGCTACACCTTC. Protein sequence: CASSQDPVGRSISYGYTF.